This TCR beta chain was recovered during a study of Ad26.COV2.S vaccination and SARS-CoV-2 variants. Trimming at V came to 1 base and at J to 3 bases, leaving 1 base not matched to a gene. Germline V gene lookup returns CDR1 SEHNR and CDR2 FQNEAQ (reference sequence). The CDR3 spans 14 residues. Measured with immunoSEQ multiplex PCR; TCRdb has only the in-frame clones, and not every one. The sample includes some 180,000 clones, 70% to 90% seen only once; the top ten take 5.9%. This sequence originates from a human donor who had recovered from COVID-19. This specimen consisted of peripheral blood, obtained after recovery from COVID-19. The J gene is TRBJ2-7, the V gene TRBV7-9; 9 nucleotides line up with TRBD2. CDR3 sequence reads: CASSLGLADYEQYF. CDR3 coding DNA: TGTGCCAGCAGCTTAGGACTAGCGGACTACGAGCAGTACTTC.